The sequence of this TCR beta chain was determined in a study of technical replicates of blood from several donors. V trimming: 10 bases; J trimming: 2 bases; junction bases outside the gene matches: 12. This CDR3 is built from 15 residues. CDR1 and CDR2 from the germline V gene are ENHRY and SYGVKD. Method: immunoSEQ multiplex PCR; TCRdb's copy keeps in-frame clones and lacks some. The sample consists of approximately 79,000 clones, 90% to 95% of them appearing once. This rearrangement joins TRBV10-3 to TRBJ2-3; TRBD2 aligns across 7 bases. The specimen sequenced was T cells isolated from PBMCs. This clonotype was obtained from a human donor in good health. The CDR3 DNA follows: TGTGCCACGAGACTGGCAGCGGGGACCACAGATACGCAGTATTTT. Translating it yields CATRLAAGTTDTQYF.